The next 30 T cell receptor beta chains were all read from a single sample in a study of blood T cell repertoires in COVID-19. The assay was immunoSEQ multiplex PCR, and TCRdb's table has in-frame clones only and misses some. The repertoire consists of roughly 230,000 clones, with approximately 83% occurring once and the leading ten covering about 3%. The source material was PBMCs or T cells enriched from blood (not recorded which). The receptors originated from a man aged 45-60 years who had recovered from COVID-19.

This clone came up a few times. This sequence joins TRBV6-1 and TRBJ2-1; maybe TRBD2 (5 bases). Trimming took off 1 base at V and 6 bases at J, with 10 bases between the two ends. The CDR3 is made up of 14 amino acids. Germline lookup yields CDR1 MNHNS and CDR2 SASEGT. Written as DNA, the CDR3 is TGTGCCAGCAGTGAAGATCTGAGGGTCAATGAGCAGTTCTTC. Its translation is CASSEDLRVNEQFF.

This clone was counted a few times. This chain links TRBV5-1 with TRBJ1-6; D might be TRBD1 (6 bases). Germline CDR1 SGHRS, CDR2 YFSETQ. Trimming pared 0 bases from V and 5 bases from J, leaving 9 bases between. This CDR3 region has 15 residues. The CDR3 bases are TGCGCCAGCAGCTTGGGAGGGGGAGATAATTCACCCCTCCACTTT. This sequence encodes CASSLGGGDNSPLHF.

The chain recombines TRBV27 with TRBJ1-6; the D is unclear. The CDR3 runs to 13 residues. Trimming removed 7 bases from V and 0 bases from J, with 4 bases in between. CDR1 and CDR2 (germline): MNHEY, SMNVEV (reference sequence). CDR3 sequence: CASTISYNSPLHF. DNA of the CDR3: TGTGCCAGCACCATCTCCTATAATTCACCCCTCCACTTT.

The chain recombines TRBV3-1 (or the pseudogene TRBV3-2) with TRBJ2-1, with 11 positions matching TRBD2. V trimming: 3 bases; J trimming: 6 bases; junction bases outside the gene matches: 10. Germline V gene data show CDR1 as LGHDT and CDR2 as YNNKEL (reference sequence). This CDR3 comprises 17 residues. This CDR3 reads CASSHLALAGASNEQFF. The CDR3 region has the DNA TGTGCCAGCAGCCATCTGGCACTAGCGGGAGCCTCCAATGAGCAGTTCTTC.

The chain couples TRBV5-4 to TRBJ1-3, with TRBD1 matching 7 bases. Germline assignment: CDR1 SGHNT and CDR2 YYREEE (reference sequence). CDR3 length: 15 residues. J lost 0 bases, V lost 4 bases, and 4 bases had no gene match. CDR3 in DNA: TGTGCCAGCAGCACGGACAGGTTCTCTGGAAACACCATATATTTT. This codes for CASSTDRFSGNTIYF.

The gene calls are TRBV3-1 (or the pseudogene TRBV3-2) and TRBJ2-7; the match to TRBD1 covers 9 bases. The CDR3 has 15 amino acids. In germline, CDR1 is LGHDT, CDR2 YNNKEL (reference sequence). V lost 3 bases to trimming and J lost 2 bases; unmatched junction nucleotides: 5. DNA for the CDR3: TGTGCCAGCAGCCACTCGGACAGGGGAGCCTACGAGCAGTACTTC. It translates to CASSHSDRGAYEQYF.

This chain connects TRBV5-1 to TRBJ2-5, with 12 bases that match TRBD1. CDR1 and CDR2 from the germline V gene are SGHRS and YFSETQ. There are 20 residues in the CDR3. Trimming at V came to 0 bases and at J to 5 bases, leaving 17 bases not matched to a gene. CDR3 nucleotide sequence: TGCGCCAGCAGCTTGGTTCCCCTGGGACAGGGGGCGAGGAGAGGGGAGACCCAGTACTTC. Residues: CASSLVPLGQGARRGETQYF.

This clone was observed a few times. The chain carries TRBV4-1 and TRBJ1-2; a possible D gene is TRBD1 (5 bases). Trimming removed 0 bases from V and 3 bases from J, with 8 bases in between. The CDR3 runs to 14 residues. Germline V gene data show CDR1 as MGHRA and CDR2 as YSYEKL. The CDR3 loop is CASSQDRGDYGYTF. As DNA, the CDR3 is TGCGCCAGCAGCCAAGATCGGGGGGACTATGGCTACACCTTC.

The CDR3 region is CAISGGTPNEQFF. The CDR3 nucleotides are TGTGCCATCAGCGGGGGGACGCCGAATGAGCAGTTCTTC. V gene TRBV10-3 combines with J gene TRBJ2-1; 7 bases agree with TRBD2. The junction had 6 bases not matched to a gene; V was cut back by 6 bases and J by 7 bases. This CDR3 spans 13 amino acids. Germline V gene data show CDR1 as ENHRY and CDR2 as SYGVKD.

This clone occurred a few times. V is TRBV3-1 (or the pseudogene TRBV3-2) and J is TRBJ2-7, with 10 bases fitting TRBD2. Germline V lookup: CDR1 LGHDT, CDR2 YNNKEL (reference sequence). The CDR3 spans 17 residues. V shed 3 bases and J 4 bases; nucleotides not matched to a gene: 12. The CDR3 DNA sequence: TGTGCCAGCAGCCACCCAAGCGGGAGGGAGGGTCGGTACGAGCAGTACTTC. Translated: CASSHPSGREGRYEQYF.

The V and J genes are TRBV10-3 and TRBJ2-7; D is possibly TRBD1 (5 bases). V was clipped by 0 bases and J by 0 bases, with 12 bases between them. The CDR3 has 16 residues. From germline, CDR1 is ENHRY and CDR2 SYGVKD. The CDR3 spells CAISESKGLGSYEQYF. The CDR3 DNA sequence: TGTGCCATCAGTGAGTCGAAGGGGCTGGGCTCCTACGAGCAGTACTTC.

This chain joins TRBV7-9 and TRBJ2-2; D possibly corresponds to TRBD1 (6 bases). The V gene lost 3 bases and the J gene lost 5 bases, with 13 bases spanning the gap. Germline-derived CDR1 and CDR2 are SEHNR and FQNEAQ (reference sequence). The CDR3 contains 15 residues. In DNA, the CDR3 is TGTGCCAGCAGCTTGTCGGGGACATATACCGGGGAGCTGTTTTTT. This gives the protein CASSLSGTYTGELFF.

The chain employs TRBV19 and TRBJ2-3; 7 bases match TRBD1. The V gene end was trimmed by 5 bases and the J gene end by 0 bases; junction bases not matched to a gene: 17. Germline V gene lookup returns CDR1 LNHDA and CDR2 SQIVND (reference sequence). This CDR3 is built from 19 residues. The CDR3: CASSSDGTARASSTDTQYF. As DNA, the CDR3 is TGTGCCAGTAGTTCCGACGGGACAGCCCGAGCTTCTAGCACAGATACGCAGTATTTT.

This chain joins TRBV3-1 (or the pseudogene TRBV3-2) and TRBJ2-2; 9 nucleotides match TRBD1. V was pared by 5 bases and J by 4 bases, with 8 bases of the junction left unmatched. The CDR3 is 16 amino acids. Germline V gene data show CDR1 as LGHDT and CDR2 as YNNKEL (reference sequence). The CDR3 is CASSITGGGGTGELFF. The CDR3 nucleotides are TGTGCCAGCAGCATTACAGGGGGCGGTGGCACCGGGGAGCTGTTTTTT.

The table lists this clone with a few counts. The chain combines TRBV9 with TRBJ2-3, with 7 bases lining up with TRBD1. Germline V gene data show CDR1 as SGDLS and CDR2 as YYNGEE. This CDR3 has 15 amino acids. V trimming: 4 bases; J trimming: 6 bases; junction bases outside the gene matches: 11. The CDR3 DNA reads TGTGCCAGCAGCCTCACAGGGGTATCCCGCGATACGCAGTATTTT. It translates to CASSLTGVSRDTQYF.

The V and J genes are TRBV7-6 and TRBJ1-3, with D uncertain. CDR3 length equals 14 residues. CDR1 and CDR2 (germline): SGHVS, FNYEAQ. The V end lost 5 bases, the J end lost 1 base, and 9 bases lay between the germline ends. CDR3 region: CASSITTSGNTIYF. DNA for the CDR3: TGTGCCAGCAGCATAACAACGTCTGGAAACACCATATATTTT. The full variable domain, in which reference TRBV7-6 and TRBJ1-3 provide the parts outside the CDR3, is GAGVSQSPRYKVTKRGQDVALRCDPISGHVSLYWYRQALGQGPEFLTYFNYEAQQDKSGLPNDRFSAERPEGSISTLTIQRTEQRDSAMYRCASSITTSGNTIYFGEGSWLTVV.

This clone was observed a handful of times. The chain combines TRBV7-8 with TRBJ2-1; D possibly corresponds to TRBD2 (5 bases). The CDR3 extends over 14 amino acids. Looked up from germline, CDR1 is SGHVS and CDR2 is FQNEAQ. V dropped 6 bases and J dropped 2 bases, with 11 bases sitting between them. The CDR3 bases are TGTGCCAGCAGGTCGGGGTATACCTACAATGAGCAGTTCTTC. Translated, it gives CASRSGYTYNEQFF.

This clone was seen more than once but under ten times. The rearrangement uses TRBV10-3 and TRBJ2-7; TRBD1 might be the D (6 bases). V was pared by 3 bases and J by 5 bases, with 17 bases between. The germline V gene has CDR1 ENHRY and CDR2 SYGVKD. This CDR3 is 15 amino acids long. The CDR3 DNA sequence: TGTGCCATCAGTGATCGTAACAGGGCGTCGGACGAGCAGTACTTC. It translates to CAISDRNRASDEQYF.

This clone was detected once. The rearrangement uses TRBV7-3 and TRBJ1-1, with a weak D call TRBD1 (6 bases). The CDR3 covers 17 residues. The germline V gene encodes CDR1 SGHTA and CDR2 FQGTGA. V was clipped by 1 base and J by 6 bases, with 21 bases between them. CDR3 DNA: TGTGCCAGCAGCTTAAATGGCGAACAGGGTATGAGGGCTGAAGCTTTCTTT. Residues: CASSLNGEQGMRAEAFF.

The J gene is TRBJ2-3, the V gene TRBV9; 7 bases are shared with TRBD2. Germline CDR1 is SGDLS and CDR2 is YYNGEE. CDR3 size: 16 residues. Unmatched junction bases numbered 6, after V lost 1 base and J lost 1 base. This CDR3 reads CASSVRAGEGTDTQYF. The CDR3 nucleotides are TGTGCCAGCAGCGTACGGGCGGGAGAAGGCACAGATACGCAGTATTTT. The full variable domain, with the rest looked up from reference TRBV9 and TRBJ2-3, is DSGVTQTPKHLITATGQRVTLRCSPRSGDLSVYWYQQSLDQGLQFLIQYYNGEERAKGNILERFSAQQFPDLHSELNLSSLELGDSALYFCASSVRAGEGTDTQYFGPGTRLTVL.

The V call is TRBV11-2, the J call TRBJ1-1; 10 positions agree with TRBD1. This CDR3 comprises 16 residues. The junction had 9 bases not matched to a gene; V was cut back by 4 bases and J by 4 bases. The V gene's germline CDR1 is SGHAT and CDR2 FQNNGV. Here the CDR3 reads CASSSDRGRLGTEAFF. The CDR3 DNA reads as TGTGCCAGCAGCTCAGACAGGGGGCGGTTGGGCACTGAAGCTTTCTTT. Based on the CDR3 plus reference TRBV11-2 and TRBJ1-1, the full variable domain is EAGVAQSPRYKIIEKRQSVAFWCNPISGHATLYWYQQILGQGPKLLIQFQNNGVVDDSQLPKDRFSAERLKGVDSTLKIQPAKLEDSAVYLCASSSDRGRLGTEAFFGQGTRLTVV.

This chain joins TRBV19 and TRBJ1-3; D not resolved. Germline loops: CDR1 LNHDA, CDR2 SQIVND (reference sequence). Trimming took off 5 bases at V and 6 bases at J, with 17 bases between the two ends. This CDR3 is built from 15 residues. The CDR3 protein is CASSPTLSGINTIYF. The CDR3 DNA is TGTGCCAGTAGTCCAACACTCTCGGGGATAAACACCATATATTTT. Filled out from reference TRBV19 and TRBJ1-3, the complete variable domain reads DGGITQSPKYLFRKEGQNVTLSCEQNLNHDAMYWYRQDPGQGLRLIYYSQIVNDFQKGDIAEGYSVSREKKESFPLTVTSAQKNPTAFYLCASSPTLSGINTIYFGEGSWLTVV.

CDR3 nucleotide sequence: TGTGCCAGCAGCCGATCCCGGTTACAGGGCTACGAGCAGTACTTC. It translates to CASSRSRLQGYEQYF. V usage is TRBV14 and J usage is TRBJ2-7; the D gene is possibly TRBD1 (6 bases). CDR3 length equals 15 residues. Trimming took off 4 bases at V and 3 bases at J, with 16 bases between the two ends. CDR1 and CDR2 from the germline V gene are SGHDN and FVKESK.

The chain carries TRBV27 and TRBJ2-3; TRBD2 matches 8 bases. The germline gives CDR1 MNHEY, CDR2 SMNVEV (reference sequence). This CDR3 region has 14 residues. The V and J ends lost 3 bases and 5 bases, in that order; junction bases with no gene match: 4. The CDR3: CASSFGAGEDTQYF. CDR3 sequence (DNA): TGTGCCAGCAGTTTTGGAGCGGGGGAAGATACGCAGTATTTT.

The V call is TRBV2, the J call TRBJ1-1, with D unclear. The V gene lost 5 bases and the J gene lost 2 bases, with 15 bases spanning the gap. The CDR3 spans 15 residues. The germline V gene encodes CDR1 SNHLY and CDR2 FYNNEI. CDR3 loop: CASSSGPGSNTEAFF. The CDR3 bases are TGTGCCAGCAGTTCAGGACCGGGATCTAACACTGAAGCTTTCTTT.

The CDR3 DNA reads TGTGCCACCAGTGACCCCGGGACAGGGGTGGACGGGGAGCTGTTTTTT. Its protein is CATSDPGTGVDGELFF. The chain joins TRBV24-1 to TRBJ2-2; 10 bases are shared with TRBD1. The J segment lost 7 bases and the V segment lost 4 bases, leaving 8 bases of the junction unmatched. CDR1 is KGHDR, CDR2 SFDVKD, per germline. There are 16 residues in the CDR3.

The chain joins TRBV7-6 to TRBJ1-5, with D possibly TRBD1 on 6 matching bases. V dropped 2 bases and J dropped 2 bases, with 10 bases sitting between them. Per germline, CDR1 SGHVS and CDR2 FNYEAQ. The CDR3 contains 15 residues. The CDR3 loop is CASSLQGIGNQPQHF. CDR3 sequence (DNA): TGTGCCAGCAGCTTACAGGGGATCGGCAATCAGCCCCAGCATTTT.

The V and J genes are TRBV10-2 and TRBJ2-3; TRBD1 aligns across 7 bases. Per the germline V gene, CDR1 is WSHSY and CDR2 is SAAADI. The ends lost 6 bases at V and 6 bases at J; junction bases unmatched: 21. The CDR3 loop spans 18 amino acids. Here the CDR3 reads CASSNIRGQSPPWDTQYF. The CDR3, as DNA: TGCGCCAGCAGCAATATTCGGGGACAGTCACCCCCTTGGGATACGCAGTATTTT.

This chain uses TRBV3-1 (or the pseudogene TRBV3-2) with TRBJ1-1; 9 nucleotides agree with TRBD1. There are 12 residues in the CDR3. Trimming removed 6 bases from V and 8 bases from J; junction bases left unmatched: 4. From germline, CDR1 is LGHDT and CDR2 YNNKEL (reference sequence). The CDR3 reads CASSHTGGEAFF. The CDR3 region has the DNA TGTGCCAGCAGTCATACAGGGGGCGAAGCTTTCTTT.

J is TRBJ1-3 and V is TRBV5-8, with D uncertain. Germline CDR1 SGHTS, CDR2 YDEGEE. The CDR3 runs to 16 residues. Between the trimmed V and J ends, which lost 0 bases and 3 bases, there was a span of 13 bases. The CDR3 DNA sequence: TGTGCCAGCAGCTTGGCCGGGGTGGGGAGTGGAAACACCATATATTTT. Amino acid sequence: CASSLAGVGSGNTIYF.